This T cell receptor beta chain was observed in a study of blood T cell repertoires in COVID-19. Study at large: Whether acute or convalescent, the COVID-19 samples came from the United States, Italy and Spain.

It was during active infection that Seattle patients were enrolled and then longitudinally followed. This CDR3 region has 17 residues. Per germline, CDR1 LGHNA and CDR2 YSLEER. V gave up 0 bases and J gave up 4 bases, with 15 bases separating them. In the original workflow: Counts of nucleated cells, estimated from reference gene primer amplification, were obtained. Sequenced by immunoSEQ multiplex PCR; TCRdb stores in-frame clones only, minus some. The V and J calls and clone size were taken over from that table, and D and trimming were inferred from the DNA. The table records approximately 180,000 clones, 70% to 90% of them present only once.

This receptor was taken from a person aged 65 to 85 with COVID-19, enrolled during active disease. The chain has TRBV4-3 and TRBJ2-2; no clear D. The sequenced sample consisted of peripheral blood. CDR3 in amino acids: CASSQDRIAVSTGELFF. The CDR3 DNA sequence: TGCGCCAGCAGCCAAGATCGTATAGCCGTTTCCACCGGGGAGCTGTTTTTT.